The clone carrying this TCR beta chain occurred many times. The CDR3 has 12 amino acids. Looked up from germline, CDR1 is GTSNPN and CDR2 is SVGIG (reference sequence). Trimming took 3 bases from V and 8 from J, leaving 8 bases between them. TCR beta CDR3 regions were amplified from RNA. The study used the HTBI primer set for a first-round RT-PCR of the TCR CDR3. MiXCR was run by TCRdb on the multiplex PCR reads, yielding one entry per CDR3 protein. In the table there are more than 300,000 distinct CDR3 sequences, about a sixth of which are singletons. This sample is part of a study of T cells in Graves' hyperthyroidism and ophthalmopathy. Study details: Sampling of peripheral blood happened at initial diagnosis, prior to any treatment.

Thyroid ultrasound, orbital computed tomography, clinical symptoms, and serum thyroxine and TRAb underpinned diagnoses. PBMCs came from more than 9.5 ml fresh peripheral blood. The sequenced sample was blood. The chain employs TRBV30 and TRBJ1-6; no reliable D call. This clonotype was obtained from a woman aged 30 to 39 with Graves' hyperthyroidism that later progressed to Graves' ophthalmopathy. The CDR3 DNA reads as TGTGCCTGGAGATCAGCGGATTCACCCCTCCACTTT. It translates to CAWRSADSPLHF.